Below are 11 T cell receptor beta chains sequenced from a single sample in a study of blood T cell repertoires in COVID-19. Clones were read by immunoSEQ multiplex PCR, and TCRdb kept only the in-frame ones, dropping some. Seen here are 250,000 to 350,000 clones, about nine tenths observed once, and the top ten hold roughly an eighth. The sequenced sample was peripheral blood. These TCRs come from a woman aged 55-75 years with acute or convalescent COVID-19.

In DNA, the CDR3 is TGTGCCAGCAGCCAAGATAGGACTCCAACACAGACCCAGTACTTC. It translates to CASSQDRTPTQTQYF. The chain is built from TRBV3-1 (or the pseudogene TRBV3-2) and TRBJ2-5, with D tentatively TRBD2 (5 bases). V was trimmed by 0 bases and J by 6 bases, leaving 14 bases between them. This CDR3 spans 15 amino acids. From germline, CDR1 is LGHDT and CDR2 YNNKEL (reference sequence).

This chain uses TRBV10-3 with TRBJ1-4; 11 bases align to TRBD1. The CDR3 spans 15 residues. With 4 bases clipped from V and 4 bases from J, the junction kept 2 bases outside the gene matches. From germline, CDR1 is ENHRY and CDR2 SYGVKD. The CDR3 here is CAISVGTGGNEKLFF. CDR3 in DNA: TGTGCCATCAGTGTCGGGACAGGGGGTAATGAAAAACTGTTTTTT.

The rearrangement links TRBV2 to TRBJ2-5, with 8 bases lining up with TRBD2. The CDR3 runs to 12 residues. V was clipped by 6 bases and J by 4 bases; unmatched bases: 1. From germline, CDR1 is SNHLY and CDR2 FYNNEI. The CDR3: CASRAGGETQYF. CDR3 nucleotides: TGTGCCAGCAGGGCGGGAGGAGAGACCCAGTACTTC.

This clone was seen only once. The gene calls are TRBV7-3 and TRBJ1-2; possibly TRBD1 for D (6 bases). The CDR3 consists of 13 residues. Germline V lookup: CDR1 SGHTA, CDR2 FQGTGA. V was cut by 5 bases and J by 7 bases, with 14 bases left in between. CDR3 residues: CASSMTGLGGYTF. The CDR3, as DNA: TGTGCCAGCAGCATGACAGGTTTGGGTGGCTACACCTTC.

This clone was seen a handful of times. The chain carries TRBV18 and TRBJ2-1, with D maybe TRBD1 (6 bases). CDR1 is KGHSH, CDR2 LQKENI, per germline. V was pared by 2 bases and J by 9 bases, with 17 bases between. This CDR3 region has 15 residues. The CDR3 DNA reads as TGTGCCAGCTCACCAAGGAAACAGGGTAGTAGTGAGCAGTTCTTC. This sequence encodes CASSPRKQGSSEQFF.

The genes are TRBV6-2 or TRBV6-3 and TRBJ2-3, with a tentative D call TRBD2 (5 bases). Per germline, CDR1 MNHEY and CDR2 SVGEGT. This CDR3 spans 15 amino acids. Trimming stripped 2 bases from V and 0 bases from J, with 9 bases between. The CDR3 spells CASSYGSTSTDTQYF. DNA for the CDR3: TGTGCCAGCAGTTACGGGAGCACTAGCACAGATACGCAGTATTTT.

This chain connects TRBV5-4 to TRBJ2-7; TRBD2 matches 14 bases. Germline V gene sequence: CDR1 SGHNT, CDR2 YYREEE (reference sequence). With V trimmed by 0 bases and J by 6 bases, 2 bases remained unmatched. CDR3 length: 15 amino acids. The CDR3 loop reads CASSLGLAGGPEQYF. The CDR3 bases are TGTGCCAGCAGCTTGGGACTAGCGGGAGGGCCCGAGCAGTACTTC. The full variable domain, its missing parts supplied by reference TRBV5-4 and TRBJ2-7, is ETGVTQSPTHLIKTRGQQVTLRCSSQSGHNTVSWYQQALGQGPQFIFQYYREEENGRGNFPPRFSGLQFPNYSSELNVNALELDDSALYLCASSLGLAGGPEQYFGPGTRLTVT.

This chain connects TRBV3-1 (or the pseudogene TRBV3-2) to TRBJ1-2; 10 nucleotides line up with TRBD1. The CDR3 sequence is 14 residues long. Germline V gene lookup returns CDR1 LGHDT and CDR2 YNNKEL (reference sequence). The V segment lost 4 bases and the J segment 4 bases; nucleotides outside the gene matches: 3. CDR3 in DNA: TGTGCCAGCAGCCTAGGACAGGGGGGCTATGGCTACACCTTC. This codes for CASSLGQGGYGYTF.

This clone was seen a few times. This rearrangement joins TRBV5-5 to TRBJ1-1, with TRBD1 matching 8 bases. CDR3 size: 15 residues. The germline CDR1 and CDR2 sequences are SGHKS and YYEKEE (reference sequence). V lost 3 bases and J lost 0; bases outside the gene matches: 4. The CDR3 loop is CASSSGTGLNTEAFF. In nucleotides, the CDR3 is TGTGCCAGCAGCTCAGGGACAGGCTTGAACACTGAAGCTTTCTTT.

The rearrangement links TRBV5-6 to TRBJ1-6; D remains unclear. This CDR3 is built from 16 residues. Germline CDR1 reads SGHDT; CDR2 reads YYEEEE. V was shortened by 2 bases and J by 10 bases, with 19 bases between the two germline ends. CDR3 residues: CASSFNPLRSGSPLHF. The CDR3 DNA follows: TGTGCCAGCAGCTTCAATCCCCTTCGGTCAGGATCACCCCTCCACTTT. Full variable domain (missing parts from reference TRBV5-6 and TRBJ1-6): DAGVTQSPTHLIKTRGQQVTLRCSPKSGHDTVSWYQQALGQGPQFIFQYYEEEERQRGNFPDRFSGHQFPNYSSELNVNALLLGDSALYLCASSFNPLRSGSPLHFGNGTRLTVT.

The genes are TRBV25-1 and TRBJ1-6; TRBD1 matches 10 bases. V was clipped by 3 bases and J by 9 bases; unmatched bases: 2. The CDR3 is made up of 14 amino acids. Looked up from germline, CDR1 is MGHDK and CDR2 is SYGVNS. The CDR3 reads CASSEGQGSSPLHF. CDR3 in DNA: TGTGCCAGCAGTGAGGGACAGGGGAGTTCACCCCTCCACTTT.